This T cell receptor beta chain was sequenced for a study of shared clonotypes between healthy human individuals. Notes on the study in general: Sharing across four donors was highest in naive CD4 (about 5%) and lowest in memory CD8 (roughly 0.4%).

Assay execution proceeded at the deep level. The DNA input per sorted-subset replicate PCR was 150 to 200 ng, corresponding to 25,000 to 35,000 T cell genomes. Clones were sequenced by immunoSEQ multiplex PCR, and TCRdb holds only the in-frame ones, with some missing. Here the sample spans approximately 95,000 clones, around 67% being singletons. As for this clone: The antigen is undetermined.

V lost 8 bases and J lost 6; bases outside the gene matches: 17. In germline, CDR1 is SQVTM, CDR2 ANQGSEA. CDR3 length: 16 amino acids. The rearrangement uses TRBV29-1 and TRBJ2-2; TRBD2 matches 8 bases. Sequencing input: memory CD8+ T cells sorted from blood. Subset in this sample: CD45RO+ cells pooled with CCR7-negative TemRA cells. This receptor was obtained from a man aged 25 to 40 in good health. The CDR3 DNA follows: TGCAGCATCCTCCTGGGGGTCGGGAGGGGAGCCGGGGAGCTGTTTTTT. This sequence encodes CSILLGVGRGAGELFF.